This passage covers 20 T cell receptor beta chains from one sample sequenced in a study of blood T cell repertoires in COVID-19. The assay was immunoSEQ multiplex PCR, and TCRdb's table has in-frame clones only and misses some. The data contain about 69,000 clones, 91% of them singletons. The sequenced material came from peripheral blood. The receptor set was obtained from a woman aged 55 to 70 with active COVID-19.

V and J are TRBV7-9 and TRBJ1-5; maybe TRBD1 (5 bases). Germline loops: CDR1 SEHNR, CDR2 FQNEAQ (reference sequence). Trimming removed 5 bases at V and 5 bases at J, with 16 bases between. The CDR3 has 15 amino acids. The CDR3 DNA follows: TGTGCCAGCAGCCCCCCCGGGGGGGATGATCAGCCCCAGCATTTT. It yields the protein CASSPPGGDDQPQHF.

This chain connects TRBV5-1 to TRBJ2-7, with 7 bases fitting TRBD1. CDR3 length equals 14 residues. The germline V gene encodes CDR1 SGHRS and CDR2 YFSETQ. J gave up 0 bases and V 4 bases, and 4 bases lay outside the gene matches. This chain's CDR3 is CASSLTGNSYEQYF. The CDR3 coding sequence is TGCGCCAGCAGCCTGACAGGGAACTCCTACGAGCAGTACTTC.

This chain connects TRBV28 to TRBJ2-5; 8 bases are shared with TRBD2. CDR1 and CDR2 (germline): MDHEN, SYDVKM. The CDR3 sequence is 16 residues long. Trimming removed 5 bases from V and 4 bases from J; junction bases left unmatched: 12. The CDR3 bases are TGTGCCAGCAGTGTGGGACTAGGTGGAGTACGAGAGACCCAGTACTTC. Amino acid sequence: CASSVGLGGVRETQYF. Based on the CDR3 plus reference TRBV28 and TRBJ2-5, the full variable domain is DVKVTQSSRYLVKRTGEKVFLECVQDMDHENMFWYRQDPGLGLRLIYFSYDVKMKEKGDIPEGYSVSREKKERFSLILESASTNQTSMYLCASSVGLGGVRETQYFGPGTRLLVL.

This clone occurred once. The chain has TRBV4-1 and TRBJ2-7, with 11 bases identical to TRBD2. J gave up 3 bases and V 5 bases, and 18 bases lay outside the gene matches. The CDR3 loop spans 19 amino acids. Germline lookup yields CDR1 MGHRA and CDR2 YSYEKL. CDR3 region: CASSDPSLLAGGPYYEQYF. CDR3 DNA sequence: TGCGCCAGCAGCGACCCCAGCCTTTTAGCGGGAGGGCCCTACTACGAGCAGTACTTC.

This clone was counted between two and nine times. The V and J genes are TRBV2 and TRBJ1-5; D might be TRBD1 (5 bases). Germline V gene data show CDR1 as SNHLY and CDR2 as FYNNEI. The CDR3 is 14 residues long. The V gene lost 4 bases and the J gene lost 7 bases, with 14 bases spanning the gap. CDR3 in amino acids: CASSGQRGNQPQHF. The CDR3 DNA follows: TGTGCCAGCAGTGGACAGCGTGGTAACCAGCCCCAGCATTTT.

The genes are TRBV11-2 and TRBJ2-1; 12 bases map to TRBD2. CDR3 length: 12 amino acids. V was pared by 4 bases and J by 15 bases, with 4 bases of the junction left unmatched. Germline V gives CDR1 SGHAT, CDR2 FQNNGV. DNA for the CDR3: TGTGCCAGCAGCTCGACTAGCGGGAGTAGGTTCTTC. Its translation: CASSSTSGSRFF.

The V gene is TRBV3-1 (or the pseudogene TRBV3-2), the J gene TRBJ2-1; 10 bases align to TRBD2. The V and J ends lost 1 base and 8 bases, in that order; junction bases with no gene match: 2. CDR1 LGHDT and CDR2 YNNKEL come from the germline V gene (reference sequence). The CDR3 consists of 14 residues. CDR3 nucleotides: TGTGCCAGCAGCCAAGTTCTAGCGGGAGATGAGCAGTTCTTC. Protein product: CASSQVLAGDEQFF.

This chain connects TRBV28 to TRBJ2-1, with D possibly matching TRBD2 (6 bases). Germline CDR1 and CDR2: MDHEN and SYDVKM. V lost 6 bases, J lost 1 base, and 13 bases lay in between. The CDR3 is made up of 15 amino acids. This CDR3 is CASREPGLSYNEQFF. The CDR3 coding sequence is TGTGCCAGCAGGGAGCCGGGACTTTCCTACAATGAGCAGTTCTTC.

The V and J genes are TRBV7-8 and TRBJ2-7; 9 nucleotides match TRBD2. CDR3 size: 14 residues. Germline trimming cut 3 bases from V and 6 bases from J; bases unmatched to any gene: 6. From germline, CDR1 is SGHVS and CDR2 FQNEAQ. The CDR3 DNA reads as TGTGCCAGCAGCTTGCGGGAGGGCTCGGTCGAGCAGTACTTC. This encodes CASSLREGSVEQYF. The complete variable domain, with remaining parts taken from reference TRBV7-8 and TRBJ2-7, reads GAGVSQSPRYKVAKRGQDVALRCDPISGHVSLFWYQQALGQGPEFLTYFQNEAQLDKSGLPSDRFFAERPEGSVSTLKIQRTQQEDSAVYLCASSLREGSVEQYFGPGTRLTVT.

As DNA, the CDR3 is TGTGCCAGCAGCTCCGGCGGGGGGAAGATCCCCTTCGAGCAGTACTTC. Translation: CASSSGGGKIPFEQYF. The chain carries TRBV27 and TRBJ2-7; TRBD2 aligns across 8 bases. Germline V gene data show CDR1 as MNHEY and CDR2 as SMNVEV (reference sequence). Trimming took 6 bases from V and 6 from J; bases not matched to a gene: 16. This CDR3 is built from 16 residues.

The CDR3 coding sequence is TGTGCCAGCATGACAGGGGGCCTCAATAATTCACCCCTCCACTTT. Its translation is CASMTGGLNNSPLHF. This chain links TRBV5-6 with TRBJ1-6; 10 positions agree with TRBD1. CDR1 is SGHDT and CDR2 is YYEEEE in the germline V gene. This CDR3 has 15 residues. J lost 5 bases, V lost 6 bases, and 5 bases had no gene match.

V and J are TRBV21-1 and TRBJ2-1; the D segment call TRBD1 is taken from the table without a DNA check. TRBV21-1 is tagged as a pseudogene. This CDR3 has 11 amino acids. CDR3 region: CAISVGDEQFF. CDR3 in DNA: TGTGCCATTTCTGTAGGGGATGAGCAGTTCTTC.

This chain uses TRBV25-1 with TRBJ2-1, with 7 bases lining up with TRBD2. The germline V gene encodes CDR1 MGHDK and CDR2 SYGVNS. J gave up 8 bases and V 4 bases, and 2 bases lay outside the gene matches. This CDR3 has 12 residues. CDR3 in amino acids: CASSGLAYEQFF. CDR3 sequence (DNA): TGTGCCAGCAGTGGACTAGCATATGAGCAGTTCTTC.

The chain recombines TRBV19 with TRBJ2-1, with 12 bases lining up with TRBD2. CDR1 LNHDA and CDR2 SQIVND come from the germline V gene (reference sequence). This CDR3 region has 15 residues. V was clipped by 4 bases and J by 5 bases; unmatched bases: 3. CDR3 sequence: CASSRLAGEDNEQFF. In DNA form, the CDR3 reads TGTGCCAGTAGTAGACTAGCGGGAGAGGACAATGAGCAGTTCTTC.

This clone was picked up a small number of times. The J gene is TRBJ1-6, the V gene TRBV27; TRBD1 agrees at 7 bases. The CDR3 is 13 amino acids. After removal of 10 bases from V and 7 bases from J, the junction contained 7 bases not matched to a gene. Germline V gene data show CDR1 as MNHEY and CDR2 as SMNVEV (reference sequence). The chain's CDR3 is CANTTGKNSPLHF. The CDR3 nucleotides read TGTGCCAACACGACAGGGAAGAATTCACCCCTCCACTTT.

V gene TRBV13 combines with J gene TRBJ1-2; 8 bases are a match to TRBD1. The V gene's germline CDR1 is PRHDT and CDR2 FYEKMQ (reference sequence). After removal of 0 bases from V and 6 bases from J, the junction contained 9 bases not matched to a gene. The CDR3 has 16 residues. CDR3 DNA sequence: TGTGCCAGCAGCTTAGGGGCCCCCAGGGGGCGCGATGGCTACACCTTC. Protein product: CASSLGAPRGRDGYTF.

This clone came up once. The rearrangement joins TRBV5-5 to TRBJ2-1; D may be TRBD2 (6 bases). The germline V gene has CDR1 SGHKS and CDR2 YYEKEE (reference sequence). This CDR3 spans 15 amino acids. V shed 2 bases and J shed 6 bases, with 15 bases lying between them. CDR3 amino acids: CASSFASGLPNEQFF. The CDR3 region has the DNA TGTGCCAGCAGCTTTGCCAGCGGACTACCCAATGAGCAGTTCTTC.

V gene TRBV3-1 (or the pseudogene TRBV3-2) combines with J gene TRBJ2-5, with 11 bases fitting TRBD2. J was trimmed by 7 bases and V by 0 bases; bases with no gene match: 13. This CDR3 contains 18 residues. Germline CDR1 LGHDT, CDR2 YNNKEL (reference sequence). This chain's CDR3 is CASSQEVLAGGQGGTQYF. In nucleotides, the CDR3 is TGTGCCAGCAGCCAAGAGGTGCTAGCGGGAGGCCAGGGGGGGACCCAGTACTTC.

The chain links TRBV3-1 (or the pseudogene TRBV3-2) to TRBJ1-4; D ambiguous. CDR1 is LGHDT, CDR2 YNNKEL, per germline (reference sequence). Trimming stripped 4 bases from V and 7 bases from J, with 16 bases between. The CDR3 extends over 15 amino acids. The CDR3 region is CASSRLGPRGEKLFF. CDR3 coding DNA: TGTGCCAGCAGCCGCCTGGGTCCTCGGGGTGAAAAACTGTTTTTT.

Details on this clone: The junction and the germline gene differ at one end; a read error may be behind it. J is TRBJ1-1 and V is TRBV11-2, with a possible D match to TRBD1 (5 bases). CDR1 and CDR2 from the germline V gene are SGHAT and FQNNGV. This CDR3 region has 15 residues. CDR3 nucleotide sequence: TGTGCCAGCAGCTTTAGGGGTCACTTGAACACTGAAGTTTTCTTT. This encodes CASSFRGHLNTEVFF. Supplemented by reference TRBV11-2 and TRBJ1-1, the full variable domain reads EAGVAQSPRYKIIEKRQSVAFWCNPISGHATLYWYQQILGQGPKLLIQFQNNGVVDDSQLPKDRFSAERLKGVDSTLKIQPAKLEDSAVYLCASSFRGHLNTEVFFGQGTRLTVV.